This T cell receptor beta chain was recovered during a study of type 1 regulatory T cells. CDR3 length equals 13 residues. The V and J ends lost 0 bases and 5 bases respectively, with 7 bases between them. Germline V gene data show CDR1 as LGHNA and CDR2 as YNFKEQ. TCRdb ran MiXCR on the reads and lists one entry per CDR3 protein. The data contain fewer than 70,000 distinct CDR3 sequences, around 68% of them singletons. Details on this clonotype: The antigen is not known.

This clonotype originated in a human donor in good health. Sequencing was carried out using cultured T cells, either the whole culture or a sorted T cell fraction (not recorded which). As to subset: Tr1-enriched cell product generated in vitro against host alloantigens. The chain joins TRBV4-2 to TRBJ2-5; D gene ambiguous. The CDR3 DNA follows: TGTGCCAGCAGCCAAGATAGGATGGAGACCCAGTACTTC. As protein: CASSQDRMETQYF.